This T cell receptor beta chain was captured in a study of a mutant IDH1 vaccine in newly diagnosed glioma. Turning to the study itself: Commencement of vaccination occurred 4-6 weeks following radiotherapy alone, or concurrently with temozolomide cycles.

The time point: week 35, safety follow-up. Doses consisted of 300 ug of mutant IDH1 20-mer peptide each, paired with topical imiquimod. Each tumor in the donors was a new WHO grade 3 or 4 astrocytoma, IDH1-mutant and ATRX-lost. With respect to this clone: The antigen is undetermined.

Here immunoSEQ multiplex PCR was the method, and the copy in TCRdb shows in-frame clones only, minus some. Among 70,000 or so clones, more than 85% were seen once, and the ten largest hold roughly 2%. Sequencing was performed on PBMCs, taken from a glioma patient whose treatment included an IDH1 peptide vaccine. The receptor was isolated from a young man with glioma.

The CDR3 DNA is TGTGCCTGGAGAAGGAGGCAGGGAAATTCACCCCTCCACTTT. Its protein product is CAWRRRQGNSPLHF. The rearrangement joins TRBV30 to TRBJ1-6; possible D gene TRBD1, 5 bases. Per germline, CDR1 GTSNPN and CDR2 SVGIG (reference sequence). The CDR3 is made up of 14 amino acids. The V gene lost 3 bases and the J gene lost 7 bases, with 13 bases spanning the gap.